This T cell receptor beta chain appears in the sequencing data of a study of metastatic and nonmetastatic thyroid tumors (dated by TCRdb to 2020 to 2022). Regarding the research as a whole: Repertoires were compared across peripheral blood and tumor or nodule tissue samples from malignant and benign thyroid patients.

General conclusions and limits of the study: In both blood and tumor samples, malignant tumors were reported to have significantly higher TCR beta diversity than benign nodules.

This clone was recorded many times. Its recognized antigen is unknown. No base quality information exists; no much larger clone differs at one position. None of the patients had been given any treatment before thyroid surgery. Using T-cell receptor beta sequencing, the researchers looked back retrospectively at clinical samples from patients, gathered between about 2012 and 2019. Library prep was done by PCR. Sequencer: Illumina HiSeq 4000. High-throughput sequencing was used to profile the TCR beta-chain CDR3 region of each patient. Processing in the source paper ran as follows. Drawing on CDR3 differences between clinicopathological groups, the researchers built a classifier meant to tell apart patients with distant-metastatic papillary thyroid cancer. To measure repertoire diversity the researchers used the Shannon index, while the Morisita-Horn index served to gauge how similar the tumor and blood repertoires were. Using fastp at Q25 and MiXCR, TCRdb reprocessed the public reads and kept productive beta chains. TCRdb's processing, not the authors', yielded these V and J calls. A total of fewer than 100,000 clones appear in this sample, more than 13% of them only once. 3.6% of the sample goes to the ten largest clones.

CDR1 and CDR2, looked up from the germline V gene, are MGHRA and YSYEKL. CDR3 length: 17 amino acids, cysteine to phenylalanine. Only the CDR3 DNA is retained, 51 bases long and in frame from the first base. V has 0 bases trimmed and J has 7 bases trimmed; junction bases matching no gene number 12. The receptor was derived from a female donor with papillary thyroid cancer or a benign thyroid nodule (not recorded which). Some clones in this sample may be carry-over from other donors' samples. The sample was blood. The chain is made from TRBV4-1 and TRBJ1-1, and 9 bases in between align with TRBD1. The nucleotides read TGCGCCAGCAGCCAAGACCACCGGGACAGGGTGGTTGGTGAAGCTTTCTTT. Its translation reads: CASSQDHRDRVVGEAFF.